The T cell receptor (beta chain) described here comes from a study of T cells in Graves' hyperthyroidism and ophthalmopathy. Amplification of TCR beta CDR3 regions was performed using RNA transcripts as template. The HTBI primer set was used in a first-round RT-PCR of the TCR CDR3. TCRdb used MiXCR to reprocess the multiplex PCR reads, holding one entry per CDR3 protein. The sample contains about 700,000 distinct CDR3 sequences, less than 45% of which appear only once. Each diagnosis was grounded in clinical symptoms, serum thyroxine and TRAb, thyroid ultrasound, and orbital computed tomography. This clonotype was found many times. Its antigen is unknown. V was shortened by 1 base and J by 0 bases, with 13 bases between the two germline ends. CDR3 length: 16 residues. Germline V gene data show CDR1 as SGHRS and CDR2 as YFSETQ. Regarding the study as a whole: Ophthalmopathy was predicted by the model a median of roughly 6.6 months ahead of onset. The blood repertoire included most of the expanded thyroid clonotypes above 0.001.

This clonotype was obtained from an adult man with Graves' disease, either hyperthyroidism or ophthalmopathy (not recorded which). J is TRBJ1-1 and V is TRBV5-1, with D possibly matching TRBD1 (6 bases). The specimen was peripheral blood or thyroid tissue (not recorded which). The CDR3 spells CASSLSRGVMNTEAFF. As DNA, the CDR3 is TGCGCCAGCAGCTTGTCGAGGGGGGTGATGAACACTGAAGCTTTCTTT.